A selection of T cell receptor beta chains follows, all from one sample in a study of blood T cell repertoires in COVID-19. Measured with immunoSEQ multiplex PCR; TCRdb has only the in-frame clones, and not every one. The sample has roughly 52,000 clones; 89% are singletons. Sequenced material: peripheral blood. The receptors originated from a woman aged 80 or over with acute or convalescent COVID-19. The CDR3 runs from the conserved cysteine through the conserved F or W. The D gene is left open where the match is weak.

D gene	V gene	J gene	CDR3 protein	CDR3 DNA
-	TRBV20-1	TRBJ1-1	CSASSRVGTEAFF	TGCAGTGCTAGTTCCAGGGTGGGTACTGAAGCTTTCTTT
-	TRBV5-1	TRBJ1-5	CASSLGNGNQPQHF	TGCGCCAGCAGCCTAGGAAATGGCAATCAGCCCCAGCATTTT
-	TRBV5-4	TRBJ1-5	CASSSRGGPQHF	TGTGCCAGCAGCTCCAGGGGTGGGCCCCAGCATTTT
-	TRBV7-8	TRBJ2-3	CASSLGTSTDTQYF	TGTGCCAGCAGCCTCGGGACTAGCACAGATACGCAGTATTTT
-	TRBV27	TRBJ2-3	CASSLSGSPGEDTQYF	TGTGCCAGCAGTTTATCCGGGTCTCCAGGGGAAGATACGCAGTATTTT
-	TRBV2	TRBJ1-2	CATQDSNYGYTF	TGTGCCACCCAGGACAGTAACTATGGCTACACCTTC
-	TRBV20-1	TRBJ1-1	CSAPSGLEAFF	TGCAGTGCTCCCTCAGGTCTGGAAGCTTTCTTT
TRBD2	TRBV6-2/TRBV6-3	TRBJ2-1	CASSPGLAGAEQFF	TGTGCCAGCAGCCCGGGACTAGCGGGGGCTGAGCAGTTCTTC
TRBD1	TRBV5-1	TRBJ1-2	CASSLGVGTGVGYTF	TGCGCCAGCAGCTTGGGTGTCGGGACAGGGGTAGGCTACACCTTC
TRBD1	TRBV23-1	TRBJ2-1	CASSQFLGTEDNEQFF	TGCGCCAGCAGTCAATTCCTCGGGACAGAAGACAATGAGCAGTTCTTC
TRBD1	TRBV2	TRBJ1-5	CASSRDREQPQHF	TGTGCCAGCAGCCGCGACAGGGAACAGCCCCAGCATTTT
TRBD1	TRBV18	TRBJ1-2	CASSESGGAKGYTF	TGTGCCAGCTCAGAATCAGGGGGCGCCAAGGGCTACACCTTC
-	TRBV7-2	TRBJ1-3	CASSLSPGVPGNTIYF	TGTGCCAGCAGCTTAAGTCCAGGGGTGCCTGGAAACACCATATATTTT